This is a list of T cell receptor beta chains from one sample in a study of cytomegalovirus exposure and HLA in healthy donors. Some clones are missing from TCRdb's copy, which holds only in-frame ones; the method was immunoSEQ multiplex PCR. The sample lists 40,000 to 55,000 clones; 60% to 80% were seen once. Sample: PBMCs. Every receptor here comes from a woman aged 40 to 50 in good health and CMV-seropositive. Each CDR3 is given with its conserved first and last residue. The D gene is left open where the match is weak. Only part of the rows carry a size: once, few, many, or a class if the clone is expanded.

J: TRBJ1-1
size: .
D: .
V: TRBV7-2
DNA: TGTGCCAGCAGCTTAGATAGTGGGACTAACTCTGAAGCTTTCTTT
CDR3: CASSLDSGTNSEAFF

J: TRBJ2-7
size: .
D: TRBD1
V: TRBV4-1
DNA: TGCGCCAGCAGCCAAGAAGGGACAGACTCCTACGAGCAGTACTTC
CDR3: CASSQEGTDSYEQYF

J: TRBJ1-6
size: .
D: .
V: TRBV10-3
DNA: TGTGCCATCAGCGAGAAGGACACAACTTCACCCCTCCACTTT
CDR3: CAISEKDTTSPLHF

J: TRBJ2-7
size: .
D: .
V: TRBV15
DNA: TGTGCCACCAGTCCTTACAGGGTCTCCTACGAGCAGTACTTC
CDR3: CATSPYRVSYEQYF

J: TRBJ1-4
size: .
D: TRBD1
V: TRBV4-2
DNA: TGTGCCAGCAGCCAAACGGGACAGGGCTTTGAAAAACTGTTTTTT
CDR3: CASSQTGQGFEKLFF

J: TRBJ1-2
size: .
D: TRBD1
V: TRBV4-2
DNA: TGTGCCAGCAGCCAAGCGGGGGGCAACAGGGGGATATATGGCTACACCTTC
CDR3: CASSQAGGNRGIYGYTF

J: TRBJ1-5
size: .
D: .
V: TRBV7-8
DNA: TGTGCCAGCAGCTTAGGGACAGTCAATCAGCCCCAGCATTTT
CDR3: CASSLGTVNQPQHF

J: TRBJ1-1
size: .
D: .
V: TRBV5-1
DNA: TGCGCCAGCAGCGATCCACAGGGAGCCACTGAAGCTTTCTTT
CDR3: CASSDPQGATEAFF

J: TRBJ2-7
size: .
D: .
V: TRBV28
DNA: TGTGCCAGCAGTTTCTACAGGAGCTCCTACGAGCAGTACTTC
CDR3: CASSFYRSSYEQYF

J: TRBJ2-7
size: .
D: TRBD2
V: TRBV6-5
DNA: TGTGCCAGCAGTTCCCTTGGCGGGAGGGGCGAGCAGTACTTC
CDR3: CASSSLGGRGEQYF

J: TRBJ1-1
size: .
D: .
V: TRBV7-6
DNA: TGTGCCAGCAGCTCAGATCAGGGGAACACTGAAGCTTTCTTT
CDR3: CASSSDQGNTEAFF

J: TRBJ2-7
size: .
D: TRBD2
V: TRBV5-6
DNA: TGTGCCAGCGGCCGGGGGGGTGACTACGAGCAGTACTTC
CDR3: CASGRGGDYEQYF

J: TRBJ1-2
size: .
D: .
V: TRBV29-1
DNA: TGCAGCGTTGAGTCCGGGGTTACTATGGGCTACACCTTC
CDR3: CSVESGVTMGYTF

J: TRBJ1-2
size: few
D: .
V: TRBV28
DNA: TGTGCCAGTTCTAACTTCAGGAATAACTATGGCTACACCTTC
CDR3: CASSNFRNNYGYTF

J: TRBJ2-5
size: few
D: .
V: TRBV18
DNA: TGTGCCAGCTCACCACAGCCGGGCCAAGAGACCCAGTACTTC
CDR3: CASSPQPGQETQYF

J: TRBJ2-1
size: .
D: .
V: TRBV7-2
DNA: TGTGCCAGCAGCTTGACTGTGGAGCAGTTCTTC
CDR3: CASSLTVEQFF

J: TRBJ2-7
size: .
D: .
V: TRBV6-1
DNA: TGTGCCAGCAGCCTTAGACTTTCCTACGAGCAGTACTTC
CDR3: CASSLRLSYEQYF

J: TRBJ1-4
size: .
D: .
V: TRBV6-5
DNA: TGTGCCAGCAGTTACTCGATTCAGACTAATGAAAAACTGTTTTTT
CDR3: CASSYSIQTNEKLFF

J: TRBJ2-1
size: .
D: TRBD2
V: TRBV11-2
DNA: TGTGCCAGCGGAACTAGCGGGGGCTCCTACAATGAGCAGTTCTTC
CDR3: CASGTSGGSYNEQFF

J: TRBJ1-5
size: few
D: .
V: TRBV29-1
DNA: TGCAGCGTTGAAGAGACCGGGATGGGCAATCAGCCCCAGCATTTT
CDR3: CSVEETGMGNQPQHF

J: TRBJ2-7
size: .
D: .
V: TRBV2
DNA: TGTGCCAGCATGGACAGCGGATATCAGTACTTC
CDR3: CASMDSGYQYF

J: TRBJ1-2
size: .
D: .
V: TRBV4-1
DNA: TGCGCCAGCAGCCAAGCCGGACAGTTTTATGGCTACACCTTC
CDR3: CASSQAGQFYGYTF

J: TRBJ1-4
size: .
D: .
V: TRBV7-9
DNA: TGTGCCAGCAGCTTAGGGTCCCTTAGGGCCGGGACTGGAAATGAAAAACTGTTTTTT
CDR3: CASSLGSLRAGTGNEKLFF

J: TRBJ1-4
size: .
D: .
V: TRBV6-5
DNA: TGTGCCAGCAGTTACGGAACAGGCGCTAATGAAAAACTGTTTTTT
CDR3: CASSYGTGANEKLFF

J: TRBJ2-3
size: .
D: .
V: TRBV1
DNA: TGCACCAGCAGCCAATTCACAGGGGTGGATACGCAGTATTTT
CDR3: CTSSQFTGVDTQYF

J: TRBJ1-5
size: .
D: .
V: TRBV10-2
DNA: TGCGCCAGCAGTGAATCAGGGAACGGACAGCCCCAGCATTTT
CDR3: CASSESGNGQPQHF

J: TRBJ2-1
size: .
D: .
V: TRBV29-1
DNA: TGCAGCGCAATCCGATCCAGCGGGTCAAAGGGGTTCTTC
CDR3: CSAIRSSGSKGFF

J: TRBJ2-6
size: .
D: TRBD1
V: TRBV7-9
DNA: TGTGCCAGCAGCTATAAGACAGGGGGGGTTGGAGGGGCCAACGTCCTGACTTTC
CDR3: CASSYKTGGVGGANVLTF

J: TRBJ2-1
size: .
D: .
V: TRBV29-1
DNA: TGCAGCGTTGACGCAGGGGTCTTC
CDR3: CSVDAGVF

J: TRBJ2-3
size: .
D: .
V: TRBV4-2
DNA: TGTGCCAGCAGCCAAGGGGGCAACACAGATACGCAGTATTTT
CDR3: CASSQGGNTDTQYF

J: TRBJ1-2
size: .
D: .
V: TRBV30
DNA: TGTGCCTGGAGTAGTGAAAGGGGTTTCGGCTACACCTTC
CDR3: CAWSSERGFGYTF

J: TRBJ2-3
size: .
D: TRBD2
V: TRBV2
DNA: TGTGCCAGCAGTGGCTCAGCGGGGGCTGTCACAGATACGCAGTATTTT
CDR3: CASSGSAGAVTDTQYF

J: TRBJ1-3
size: few
D: .
V: TRBV7-9
DNA: TGTGCCAGCAGCGGTGGGGGGATCGCTGGAAACACCATATATTTT
CDR3: CASSGGGIAGNTIYF

J: TRBJ2-1
size: .
D: TRBD2
V: TRBV6-1
DNA: TGTGCCAGCAGTGCCCGCGGGGGCGGGGGGCCCTACAATGAGCAGTTCTTC
CDR3: CASSARGGGGPYNEQFF

J: TRBJ1-2
size: .
D: .
V: TRBV5-1
DNA: TGCGCCAGCAGCTCCCGGACAGAGTATGGCTACACCTTC
CDR3: CASSSRTEYGYTF

J: TRBJ2-3
size: .
D: .
V: TRBV15
DNA: TGTGCCACCAGCAGAGGAACATCACGCACAGATACGCAGTATTTT
CDR3: CATSRGTSRTDTQYF

J: TRBJ2-1
size: .
D: .
V: TRBV19
DNA: TGTGCCAGTTCTAGGACTCATTCAACTGTATACAATGAGCAGTTCTTC
CDR3: CASSRTHSTVYNEQFF

J: TRBJ1-2
size: .
D: TRBD1
V: TRBV29-1
DNA: TGCAGCGTTTATCAGGGGGTGCACTATGGCTACACCTTC
CDR3: CSVYQGVHYGYTF

J: TRBJ2-7
size: .
D: TRBD1
V: TRBV10-3
DNA: TGTGCCATCAGTGCCGGACAGGGGAGTTTGTACGAGCAGTACTTC
CDR3: CAISAGQGSLYEQYF

J: TRBJ2-5
size: .
D: .
V: TRBV5-1
DNA: TGCGCCAGCAGTTGGAGACCGGGGGAGACCCAGTACTTC
CDR3: CASSWRPGETQYF

J: TRBJ2-1
size: .
D: TRBD2
V: TRBV6-4
DNA: TGTGCCAGCAGTGACTCCCCAGCGGGGGCCGTAAATGAGCAGTTCTTC
CDR3: CASSDSPAGAVNEQFF

J: TRBJ1-5
size: .
D: TRBD1
V: TRBV7-6
DNA: TGTGCCAGCAGCGCCGGGACAGGGAATCAGCCCCAGCATTTT
CDR3: CASSAGTGNQPQHF

J: TRBJ1-2
size: .
D: .
V: TRBV7-9
DNA: TGTGCCAGCAGCCAGGGGTGGTCGGGATCCGCTAACTATGGCTACACCTTC
CDR3: CASSQGWSGSANYGYTF

J: TRBJ1-2
size: .
D: TRBD1
V: TRBV27
DNA: TGTGCCAGCAGTCCGGACAGGGCGTCCGGCTACACCTTC
CDR3: CASSPDRASGYTF

J: TRBJ2-1
size: .
D: TRBD1
V: TRBV9
DNA: TGTGCCAGCAGCGCAGGACAGGTTGGGTACAATGAGCAGTTCTTC
CDR3: CASSAGQVGYNEQFF